What follows is one T cell receptor beta chain and its context. Its antigen is still unknown. A junction boundary mismatches the germline segment, possibly from a read error. This entry is derived from a study of T-cell reconstitution after alpha-beta-depleted transplantation in children. Looked up from germline, CDR1 is SNHLY and CDR2 is FYNNEI. CDR3 size: 16 residues. Unique molecular identifiers tagged the TCRbeta library. TCRdb itself ran the PCR reads through MiXCR, one entry per CDR3 protein. This table has approximately 170,000 distinct CDR3 sequences, around 10% appearing once. Notes on the study in general: Where alpha-beta T cells came from about two months after transplant was reportedly several hundred expanded graft clones. Some patients showed high day-60 TCRbeta diversity, which derived from surviving recipient T cells and thymic progenitors. Most T-cell counts and diversity one year after the transplant came from T cells that were newly produced.

The sequencing used PBMCs, collected before TCRalphabeta/CD19-depleted stem cell transplant. The sequence was collected from a boy aged 2 to 10 with acute myeloid leukemia, due to receive a stem cell transplant. This rearrangement joins TRBV2 to TRBJ2-1, with 10 bases aligning to TRBD2. In DNA form, the CDR3 reads TGTGCCAGCAGTGACCCTAGCGGGAGTTCCTATAATGAGCAGTTCTTC. Protein: CASSDPSGSSYNEQFF. The variable domain in full, with the rest retrieved from reference TRBV2 and TRBJ2-1, is EPEVTQTPSHQVTQMGQEVILRCVPISNHLYFYWYRQILGQKVEFLVSFYNNEISEKSEIFDDQFSVERPDGSNFTLKIRSTKLEDSAMYFCASSDPSGSSYNEQFFGPGTRLTVL.